The clone carrying this T cell receptor (beta chain) was observed a handful of times. Antigen specificity is unknown. The sample originates from a study of identical twins. Each CDR3 protein gets one entry after TCRdb re-called the 5' RACE reads with MiXCR. The repertoire consists of about 340,000 distinct CDR3 sequences, with about 9% occurring once and the leading ten covering roughly 8.9%. Whole-study findings and limits: Zero-insertion analyses were open to partial confounding by invariant MAIT and iNKT cells. For cord blood, abundant beta clonotypes had fewer insertions, unlike memory repertoires, which showed none.

CDR3 size: 16 residues. Trimming pared 1 base from V and 2 bases from J, leaving 14 bases between. Looked up from germline, CDR1 is DFQATT and CDR2 is SNEGSKA (reference sequence). All donors were healthy Caucasians. The receptor was isolated from a woman aged 50 to 60 in good health. J is TRBJ2-2 and V is TRBV20-1; D might be TRBD2 (6 bases). Sequences were obtained from naive T cells sorted from blood. CDR3 residues: CSARARGTDNTGELFF. In DNA, the CDR3 is TGCAGTGCTAGAGCCAGAGGGACTGATAACACCGGGGAGCTGTTTTTT.